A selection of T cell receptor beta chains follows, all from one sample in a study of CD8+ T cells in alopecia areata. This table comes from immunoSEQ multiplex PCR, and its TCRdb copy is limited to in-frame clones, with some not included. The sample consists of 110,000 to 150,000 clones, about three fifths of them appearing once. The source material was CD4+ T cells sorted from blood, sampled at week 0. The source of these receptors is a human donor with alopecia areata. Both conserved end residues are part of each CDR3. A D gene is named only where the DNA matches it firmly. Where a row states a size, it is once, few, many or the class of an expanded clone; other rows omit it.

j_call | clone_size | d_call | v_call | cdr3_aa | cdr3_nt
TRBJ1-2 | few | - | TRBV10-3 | CAISQGRNYGYTF | TGTGCCATCAGCCAGGGGAGGAACTATGGCTACACCTTC
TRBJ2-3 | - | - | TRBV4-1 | CASSQDGAGWTDTQYF | TGCGCCAGCAGCCAAGATGGGGCGGGGTGGACAGATACGCAGTATTTT
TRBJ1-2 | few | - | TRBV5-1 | CASSLMSGTTNYGYTF | TGCGCCAGCAGCCTAATGTCTGGGACAACAAACTATGGCTACACCTTC
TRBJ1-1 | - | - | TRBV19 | CASSIVLRRSEAFF | TGTGCCAGTAGTATAGTTCTCCGAAGGTCTGAAGCTTTCTTT
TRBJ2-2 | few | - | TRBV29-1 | CSVDPGAATGELFF | TGCAGCGTTGACCCGGGGGCGGCCACCGGGGAGCTGTTTTTT
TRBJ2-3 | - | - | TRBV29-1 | CSVERASSTDTQYF | TGCAGCGTTGAGCGTGCTAGTTCTACAGATACGCAGTATTTT
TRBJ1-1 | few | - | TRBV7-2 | CASSPQPMNTEAFF | TGTGCCAGCAGCCCTCAACCGATGAACACTGAAGCTTTCTTT
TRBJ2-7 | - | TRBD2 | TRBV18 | CASSLTSGGTYEQYF | TGTGCCAGCTCACTAACTAGCGGGGGGACCTACGAGCAGTACTTC
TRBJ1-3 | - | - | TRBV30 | CAWSGDDGNSGNTIYF | TGTGCCTGGAGCGGGGATGACGGGAACTCTGGAAACACCATATATTTT
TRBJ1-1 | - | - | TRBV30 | CAWSAGLWSTEAFF | TGTGCCTGGAGCGCAGGGTTGTGGAGCACTGAAGCTTTCTTT
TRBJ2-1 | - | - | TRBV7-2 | CASSLSSVRQFF | TGTGCCAGCAGCTTATCGTCCGTACGACAGTTCTTC
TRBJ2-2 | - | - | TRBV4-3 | CASSQDRPWAQKFSNTGELFF | TGCGCCAGCAGCCAAGATCGACCTTGGGCCCAAAAGTTTTCCAACACCGGGGAGCTGTTTTTT
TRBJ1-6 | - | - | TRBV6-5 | CASSYVGPGALHF | TGTGCCAGCAGTTACGTTGGGCCCGGCGCCCTCCACTTT
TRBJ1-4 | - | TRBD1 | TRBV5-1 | CASSTGTAANEKLFF | TGCGCCAGCAGTACCGGGACAGCGGCTAATGAAAAACTGTTTTTT
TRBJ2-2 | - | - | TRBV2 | CASSEVGRTGELFF | TGTGCCAGCAGTGAAGTCGGCAGAACCGGGGAGCTGTTTTTT
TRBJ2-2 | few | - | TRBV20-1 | CSARPTGELFF | TGCAGTGCTAGACCGACCGGGGAGCTGTTTTTT
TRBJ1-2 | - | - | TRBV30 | CAWSVSFGRGRESGYTF | TGTGCCTGGAGTGTAAGCTTCGGCCGGGGGCGGGAGAGTGGCTACACCTTC
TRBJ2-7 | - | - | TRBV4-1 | CASSQREGLYEQYF | TGCGCCAGCAGCCAACGAGAGGGTCTCTACGAGCAGTACTTC
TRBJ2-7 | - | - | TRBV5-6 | CASSLQGYEQYF | TGTGCCAGCAGCTTACAGGGCTACGAGCAGTACTTC
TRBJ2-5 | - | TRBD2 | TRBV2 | CASTIGLAGARAQYF | TGTGCCAGCACAATAGGGCTAGCGGGGGCCAGGGCCCAGTACTTC
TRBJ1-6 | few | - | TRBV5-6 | CASSSRTASSYNSPLHF | TGTGCCAGCAGCTCGAGGACAGCAAGCTCCTATAATTCACCCCTCCACTTT
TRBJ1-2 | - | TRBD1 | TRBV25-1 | CASSGDRGLTGYTF | TGTGCCAGCAGTGGCGACAGGGGTTTGACGGGCTACACCTTC
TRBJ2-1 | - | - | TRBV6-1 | CASNLRVLGEQFF | TGTGCCAGCAACCTCAGGGTTCTAGGGGAGCAGTTCTTC
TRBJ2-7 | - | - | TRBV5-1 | CASSLSRGEGNEQYF | TGCGCCAGCAGCTTGTCGCGGGGCGAAGGAAACGAGCAGTACTTC
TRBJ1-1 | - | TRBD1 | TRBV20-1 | CSMDRPPGAFF | TGCAGTATGGACAGGCCCCCTGGAGCTTTCTTT
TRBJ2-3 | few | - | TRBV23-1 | CASSQSGSTQYF | TGCGCCAGCAGTCAATCGGGAAGTACGCAGTATTTT